These 22 T cell receptor beta chains were sequenced from one sample in a study of blood T cell repertoires in COVID-19. Using immunoSEQ multiplex PCR, the repertoire was profiled, and TCRdb retains in-frame clones only, with some absent. This repertoire shows fewer than 200,000 clones, 84% found once; its top ten account for around 12%. The sample was PBMCs or T cells enriched from blood (not recorded which). These TCRs come from a man aged 45 to 65 who had recovered from COVID-19.

Comments on this clone: Other DNA sequences from this sample encode an identical CDR3 as well. J is TRBJ1-4 and V is TRBV30; D remains unclear. CDR1 GTSNPN and CDR2 SVGIG come from the germline V gene (reference sequence). The V gene lost 1 base and the J gene lost 2 bases, with 8 bases spanning the gap. This CDR3 contains 14 residues. CDR3 protein: CAWSGGGTNEKLFF. In DNA, the CDR3 is TGTGCCTGGAGTGGGGGAGGGACTAATGAAAAACTGTTTTTT.

The chain combines TRBV19 with TRBJ1-2, with D possibly being TRBD1 (5 bases). Germline-derived CDR1 and CDR2 are LNHDA and SQIVND (reference sequence). Trimming pared 3 bases from V and 2 bases from J, leaving 13 bases between. The CDR3 covers 15 residues. The CDR3: CASSIKSHRNYGYTF. CDR3 nucleotides: TGTGCCAGTAGTATTAAATCGCACAGGAACTATGGCTACACCTTC.

The V call is TRBV4-2, the J call TRBJ2-3; 10 bases are a match to TRBD2. The ends lost 3 bases at V and 2 bases at J; junction bases unmatched: 8. CDR3 length: 17 residues. The germline V gene encodes CDR1 LGHNA and CDR2 YNFKEQ. Here the CDR3 DNA reads TGTGCCAGCAGCCAGACCGGACTAGCGGATTCCACAGATACGCAGTATTTT. It yields the protein CASSQTGLADSTDTQYF.

As regards this clone: One end of the junction fails to match germline, which may point to a read error. The rearrangement links TRBV6-6 to TRBJ2-7; possibly TRBD2 for D (6 bases). There are 14 residues in the CDR3. Germline-derived CDR1 and CDR2 are MNHNY and SVGAGI (reference sequence). CDR3 sequence: CASSTGTASDEQYF. Written as DNA, the CDR3 is TGTGCCAGCAGTACCGGGACTGCCTCCGACGAGCAGTACTTC.

V and J are TRBV6-4 and TRBJ1-1; D unclear. The germline gives CDR1 MRHNA, CDR2 SNTAGT. V lost 4 bases, J lost 0 bases, and 6 bases lay in between. This CDR3 region has 13 residues. CDR3 sequence reads: CASSVSVNTEAFF. CDR3 in DNA: TGTGCCAGCAGTGTGTCGGTGAACACTGAAGCTTTCTTT.

This sequence joins TRBV30 and TRBJ1-4; D possibly corresponds to TRBD1 (6 bases). The CDR3 has 19 residues. Germline CDR1 reads GTSNPN; CDR2 reads SVGIG (reference sequence). Trimming took 1 base from V and 1 from J, leaving 22 bases between them. The DNA of the CDR3 is TGTGCCTGGAGTGAGGTCGGAGGCAGGGGAATGGGAACTAATGAAAAACTGTTTTTT. Translated: CAWSEVGGRGMGTNEKLFF.

The genes are TRBV6-2 or TRBV6-3 and TRBJ2-3, with no clear D. This CDR3 comprises 12 residues. Germline assignment: CDR1 MNHEY and CDR2 SVGEGT. The V end was cut by 4 bases, the J end by 7 bases, with 9 bases between. CDR3 nucleotide sequence: TGTGCCAGCAGTTGGGCAGGCAATACGCAGTATTTT. This sequence encodes CASSWAGNTQYF.

This chain links TRBV4-2 with TRBJ2-1; 11 positions agree with TRBD2. V was pared by 0 bases and J by 4 bases, with 2 bases of the junction left unmatched. Germline V gives CDR1 LGHNA, CDR2 YNFKEQ. The CDR3 spans 16 residues. The CDR3 region has the DNA TGTGCCAGCAGCCAAGATAGCGGGGGGGTTTACAATGAGCAGTTCTTC. Amino acid sequence: CASSQDSGGVYNEQFF.

The V call is TRBV11-3, the J call TRBJ2-1; TRBD2 agrees at 7 bases. The CDR3 contains 16 residues. The ends lost 5 bases at V and 6 bases at J; junction bases unmatched: 13. Germline values: CDR1 SGHNT, CDR2 YENEEA. CDR3 loop: CASSPLGGAPCNEQFF. The CDR3 DNA reads TGTGCCAGCAGCCCGCTGGGAGGGGCCCCCTGCAATGAGCAGTTCTTC.

J is TRBJ2-6 and V is TRBV10-3; D not resolved. V gave up 3 bases and J gave up 0 bases, with 9 bases separating them. This CDR3 spans 16 amino acids. Germline V CDR1 and CDR2: ENHRY, SYGVKD. The CDR3: CAISDGWSSGANVLTF. In nucleotides, the CDR3 is TGTGCCATCAGTGATGGGTGGAGCTCTGGGGCCAACGTCCTGACTTTC.

J is TRBJ1-1 and V is TRBV19, with D uncertain. This CDR3 is 12 amino acids long. V was cut by 1 base and J by 5 bases, with 5 bases left in between. The germline V gene encodes CDR1 LNHDA and CDR2 SQIVND (reference sequence). The CDR3 DNA is TGTGCCAGTAGTATAGCCGGGACTGAAGCTTTCTTT. Its protein product is CASSIAGTEAFF.

This chain links TRBV14 with TRBJ2-7; maybe TRBD2 (6 bases). CDR1 SGHDN and CDR2 FVKESK come from the germline V gene. V was trimmed by 1 base and J by 3 bases, leaving 19 bases between them. The CDR3 is 17 amino acids. The CDR3 loop reads CASSQAGGRGPYYEQYF. CDR3 nucleotide sequence: TGTGCCAGCAGCCAAGCCGGGGGACGGGGCCCATACTACGAGCAGTACTTC.

The chain combines TRBV18 with TRBJ2-3; D remains ambiguous. The CDR3 contains 14 residues. Germline CDR1 and CDR2: KGHSH and LQKENI. With 6 bases removed from V and 6 bases from J, the gap between germline ends came to 16 bases. The CDR3 region has the DNA TGTGCCAGCTCGCCCAGAGGAGCCTTGGATACGCAGTATTTT. Protein: CASSPRGALDTQYF.

This chain joins TRBV19 and TRBJ1-5, with D tentatively TRBD1 (6 bases). This CDR3 is built from 15 residues. Germline CDR1 and CDR2: LNHDA and SQIVND (reference sequence). V lost 5 bases to trimming and J lost 2 bases, with 13 bases between them. In DNA, the CDR3 is TGTGCCAGTAGTCCCCGGACAGTTGGCAATCAGCCCCAGCATTTT. Amino acids: CASSPRTVGNQPQHF.

This chain joins TRBV5-5 and TRBJ2-3; D not certain. CDR3 length: 14 amino acids. CDR1 is SGHKS and CDR2 is YYEKEE in the germline V gene (reference sequence). Trimming took off 2 bases at V and 4 bases at J, with 11 bases between the two ends. The CDR3 DNA follows: TGTGCCAGCAGCTTCTGGCGGCTACCAGATACGCAGTATTTT. Translating it yields CASSFWRLPDTQYF.

The chain recombines TRBV7-2 with TRBJ1-5, with D maybe TRBD1 (5 bases). This CDR3 spans 16 amino acids. Germline V gene data show CDR1 as SGHTA and CDR2 as FQGNSA. V dropped 1 base and J dropped 4 bases, with 14 bases sitting between them. The DNA of the CDR3 is TGTGCCAGCAGCTTAGGGGGCAGGGTGAGGAATCAGCCCCAGCATTTT. This gives the protein CASSLGGRVRNQPQHF.

This clone was seen a handful of times. The rearrangement links TRBV5-1 to TRBJ1-2; the match to TRBD1 covers 8 bases. The germline CDR1 and CDR2 sequences are SGHRS and YFSETQ. The CDR3 has 15 amino acids. With V trimmed by 6 bases and J by 2 bases, 9 bases remained unmatched. The CDR3 region has the DNA TGCGCCAGCACACCCTCGACAGGGGCCAACTATGGCTACACCTTC. It specifies CASTPSTGANYGYTF.

J is TRBJ2-3 and V is TRBV6-2 or TRBV6-3; 13 nucleotides agree with TRBD2. CDR1 is MNHEY, CDR2 SVGEGT, per germline. With 2 bases clipped from V and 2 bases from J, the junction kept 10 bases outside the gene matches. The CDR3 spans 19 residues. CDR3 sequence (DNA): TGTGCCAGCAGTTACGAGGGGACTAGCGGGGAGCCCTCCACAGATACGCAGTATTTT. Translated: CASSYEGTSGEPSTDTQYF.

This clone was recorded only once. V gene TRBV5-1 combines with J gene TRBJ2-1, with TRBD2 matching over 8 bases. Germline loops: CDR1 SGHRS, CDR2 YFSETQ. V dropped 7 bases and J dropped 9; count of bases not matched to a gene: 12. CDR3 length: 14 residues. The CDR3 is CASERGPILAEQFF. The DNA for the CDR3 is TGCGCCAGCGAGCGGGGGCCCATACTGGCTGAGCAGTTCTTC.

This chain links TRBV3-1 (or the pseudogene TRBV3-2) with TRBJ2-3; TRBD2 is a possible D gene (5 bases). V lost 2 bases and J 5 bases, leaving 8 bases between the germline ends. Germline values: CDR1 LGHDT, CDR2 YNNKEL (reference sequence). The CDR3 covers 13 residues. The CDR3 reads CASSQLGGDTQYF. The CDR3 region has the DNA TGTGCCAGCAGCCAACTAGGAGGAGATACGCAGTATTTT.

V is TRBV20-1 and J is TRBJ1-5, with D hard to call. Germline V CDR1 and CDR2: DFQATT, SNEGSKA (reference sequence). V gave up 3 bases and J gave up 3 bases, with 9 bases separating them. This CDR3 spans 13 amino acids. CDR3 protein: CSASSGFNQPQHF. The CDR3 DNA sequence: TGCAGTGCTAGTTCGGGGTTCAATCAGCCCCAGCATTTT.

V is TRBV11-2 and J is TRBJ2-7; D unclear. Germline CDR1 reads SGHAT; CDR2 reads FQNNGV. The CDR3 runs to 11 residues. V lost 4 bases and J lost 10, with 11 bases in between. CDR3: CASSSPPIQYF. CDR3 nucleotide sequence: TGTGCCAGCAGCTCCCCACCTATTCAGTACTTC.